The present T cell receptor beta chain was sequenced within a study of persistence of HIV-infected CD4 T cells. Study findings and constraints: Rare CMV-responding cells carrying HIV-1 proviruses were not analyzed separately for TCR.

As regards this clone: The target antigen is unknown.

Overlapping HIV-1 Gag 15-mer peptides at 0.85 to 1 ug per peptide per mL were used. Responding CD4+ T cells were sorted by upregulation of both CD40 ligand and CD69. A roughly 19-hour stimulation of CD8-depleted PBMCs used anti-CD28/CD49d costimulation, CD40-blocking antibody and enfuvirtide. The immunoSEQ assay was version 4, run in survey mode. TCRdb's table, derived via immunoSEQ multiplex PCR, lists solely in-frame clones and lacks some. The sample has around 24,000 clones, roughly 70% seen once. The germline gives CDR1 MNHEY, CDR2 SVGEGT. This CDR3 is built from 15 residues. Trimming cost V 2 bases and J 2 bases; bases outside gene matches: 1.

This specimen consisted of CD4+ T cells sorted from PBMCs after roughly 19-hour stimulation, obtained from a patient who received antiretroviral therapy. This receptor was taken from an adult man with HIV who was CMV-seropositive. The chain is built from TRBV6-2 or TRBV6-3 and TRBJ2-1; TRBD2 matches 9 bases. The DNA of the CDR3 is TGTGCCAGCAGTTACCTAGCGGGAACCTACAATGAGCAGTTCTTC. Protein: CASSYLAGTYNEQFF.